The 22 T cell receptor beta chains below were found in one sample sequenced in a study of identical twins. MiXCR was run by TCRdb on the 5' RACE reads, yielding one entry per CDR3 protein. This sample has roughly 1,500,000 distinct CDR3 sequences, with less than 35% found just once. The specimen was cord blood. Receptor source: a newborn girl in good health.

This clonotype was detected only a few times. The chain uses TRBV19 and TRBJ1-5; 7 bases align to TRBD1. The V gene's germline CDR1 is LNHDA and CDR2 SQIVND (reference sequence). V dropped 9 bases and J dropped 6; count of bases not matched to a gene: 14. The CDR3 is 15 residues long. This CDR3 is CASVIATGSGQPQHF. The DNA of the CDR3 is TGTGCCAGCGTAATCGCGACAGGGTCGGGTCAGCCCCAGCATTTT.

This clonotype showed up just once. The J gene is TRBJ2-1, the V gene TRBV19; D gene ambiguous. The CDR3 has 13 residues. Trimming stripped 1 base from V and 8 bases from J, with 9 bases between. In germline, CDR1 is LNHDA, CDR2 SQIVND (reference sequence). The CDR3 DNA is TGTGCCAGTAGTATAGGCCAACTGGATGAGCAGTTCTTC. It encodes CASSIGQLDEQFF.

This sequence joins TRBV5-1 and TRBJ2-5; 12 bases are shared with TRBD2. Germline V lookup: CDR1 SGHRS, CDR2 YFSETQ. The CDR3 length is 14 residues. V shed 2 bases and J 5 bases; nucleotides not matched to a gene: 1. Here the CDR3 reads CASSFGTSGETQYF. Written as DNA, the CDR3 is TGCGCCAGCAGCTTTGGGACTAGCGGGGAGACCCAGTACTTC.

This clonotype showed up just a few times. This sequence joins TRBV2 and TRBJ2-3; perhaps D is TRBD1 or TRBD2 (5 bases each). The CDR3 has 16 amino acids. Per germline, CDR1 SNHLY and CDR2 FYNNEI. Trimming removed 1 base at V and 1 base at J, with 12 bases between. CDR3: CASSEEGPLGTDTQYF. CDR3 in DNA: TGTGCCAGCAGTGAAGAGGGACCTCTCGGCACAGATACGCAGTATTTT.

The chain couples TRBV20-1 to TRBJ2-5, with D maybe TRBD2 (6 bases). The end of the DNA fits TRBJ2-7 better, so the J call may be wrong. There are 12 residues in the CDR3. Germline V gene lookup returns CDR1 DFQATT and CDR2 SNEGSKA (reference sequence). The CDR3 region has the DNA TGCAGTGCTAGCAGGAGGGCCGACGAGCAGTACTTC. Its protein product is CSASRRADEQYF.

This clonotype has ten or more counts. The CDR3 DNA reads as TGCAGTGCTAGAAGTGACAGGGATGGTCAGACCCAGTACTTC. It encodes CSARSDRDGQTQYF. The chain joins TRBV20-1 to TRBJ2-5; 7 nucleotides match TRBD1. Losses at the gene ends were 2 bases for V and 6 bases for J; bases not matched to a gene: 9. Germline CDR1 reads DFQATT; CDR2 reads SNEGSKA (reference sequence). The CDR3 totals 14 residues.

V gene TRBV2 combines with J gene TRBJ1-4; 8 bases are a match to TRBD1. Germline V lookup: CDR1 SNHLY, CDR2 FYNNEI. V shed 4 bases, J shed 8 bases, and the junction held 6 bases outside the gene matches. The CDR3 contains 14 residues. CDR3 sequence (DNA): TGTGCCAGCAGTGGACGGACAGGGAGGGAAAAACTGTTTTTT. Translation gives CASSGRTGREKLFF.

This clonotype occurred many times. This chain joins TRBV6-1 and TRBJ1-2, with no clear D. The CDR3 contains 12 residues. Trimming removed 2 bases from V and 8 bases from J, with 9 bases in between. Germline V gene data show CDR1 as MNHNS and CDR2 as SASEGT. The CDR3 sequence is CASSERVEGYTF. CDR3 nucleotides: TGTGCCAGCAGTGAACGCGTGGAAGGCTACACCTTC.

The V gene is TRBV7-9, the J gene TRBJ2-1, with unresolved D. Germline CDR1 reads SEHNR; CDR2 reads FQNEAQ (reference sequence). V was trimmed by 4 bases and J by 6 bases, leaving 10 bases between them. The CDR3 length is 13 residues. This CDR3 is CASSSTTSNEQFF. CDR3 bases: TGTGCCAGCAGCTCTACGACGTCCAATGAGCAGTTCTTC. The whole variable domain, remainder taken from reference TRBV7-9 and TRBJ2-1, is DTGVSQNPRHKITKRGQNVTFRCDPISEHNRLYWYRQTLGQGPEFLTYFQNEAQLEKSRLLSDRFSAERPKGSFSTLEIQRTEQGDSAMYLCASSSTTSNEQFFGPGTRLTVL.

The DNA of the CDR3 is TGCAGTGCTCTTCGGGACGGGAATCAGCCCCAGCATTTT. Protein sequence: CSALRDGNQPQHF. The chain is built from TRBV20-1 and TRBJ1-5; D possibly corresponds to TRBD1 (5 bases). The V end lost 5 bases, the J end lost 4 bases, and 12 bases lay between the germline ends. The CDR3 contains 13 residues. CDR1 and CDR2 from the germline V gene are DFQATT and SNEGSKA (reference sequence).

The gene calls are TRBV9 and TRBJ2-1; D not certain. The end of the DNA fits TRBJ2-7 better, so the J call may be wrong. The CDR3 loop spans 14 amino acids. The germline gives CDR1 SGDLS, CDR2 YYNGEE. The CDR3 DNA is TGTGCCAGCAGCGTGAGTAGCCAGTACAATGAGCAGTACTTC. Amino acid sequence: CASSVSSQYNEQYF.

This clonotype turned up a few times. The J gene is TRBJ2-7, the V gene TRBV28, with 9 nucleotides matching TRBD1. In germline, CDR1 is MDHEN, CDR2 SYDVKM. The CDR3 is 14 residues long. V was clipped by 3 bases and J by 4 bases; unmatched bases: 4. The CDR3 loop reads CASSLGQGWYEQYF. Here the CDR3 DNA reads TGTGCCAGCAGTTTGGGACAGGGTTGGTACGAGCAGTACTTC.

The chain employs TRBV7-9 and TRBJ2-7; D may correspond to TRBD1 or TRBD2 (6 bases each). CDR1 SEHNR and CDR2 FQNEAQ come from the germline V gene (reference sequence). Trimming stripped 5 bases from V and 7 bases from J, with 21 bases between. CDR3 length equals 15 residues. Written as DNA, the CDR3 is TGTGCCAGCAGCATTAAGGGGGGCGACTACAATGAGCAGTACTTC. Protein product: CASSIKGGDYNEQYF. Looking up the rest from reference TRBV7-9 and TRBJ2-7 gives the full variable domain: DTGVSQNPRHKITKRGQNVTFRCDPISEHNRLYWYRQTLGQGPEFLTYFQNEAQLEKSRLLSDRFSAERPKGSFSTLEIQRTEQGDSAMYLCASSIKGGDYNEQYFGPGTRLTVT.

The sample holds a few counts of this clonotype. The rearrangement joins TRBV2 to TRBJ1-1; 8 bases line up with TRBD1. The CDR3 sequence is 17 residues long. The germline gives CDR1 SNHLY, CDR2 FYNNEI. V trimming: 8 bases; J trimming: 3 bases; junction bases outside the gene matches: 17. CDR3: CASWGQPGTGSDTEAFF. CDR3 nucleotides: TGTGCCAGCTGGGGCCAACCAGGGACAGGATCGGACACTGAAGCTTTCTTT.

This clonotype has only a few counts. The gene calls are TRBV10-3 and TRBJ2-2; D remains unclear. The germline gives CDR1 ENHRY, CDR2 SYGVKD. V was pared by 2 bases and J by 5 bases, with 12 bases between. The CDR3 is made up of 15 amino acids. Here the CDR3 reads CAISETQERTGELFF. The CDR3 bases are TGTGCCATCAGTGAGACCCAGGAGAGGACCGGGGAGCTGTTTTTT.

The chain joins TRBV4-2 to TRBJ2-1, with 8 bases lining up with TRBD2. CDR1 LGHNA and CDR2 YNFKEQ come from the germline V gene. The CDR3 has 15 residues. The V segment lost 4 bases and the J segment 6 bases; nucleotides outside the gene matches: 8. The CDR3: CASSPQRELANEQFF. CDR3 DNA: TGTGCCAGCAGCCCCCAGCGGGAGCTAGCCAATGAGCAGTTCTTC.

This clonotype has just a few counts. The CDR3 DNA is TGTGCCACCAAGCGGGGTACCACAGATACGCAGTATTTT. Protein: CATKRGTTDTQYF. The chain carries TRBV6-6 and TRBJ2-3; TRBD2 agrees at 7 bases. CDR1 and CDR2 from the germline V gene are MNHNY and SVGAGI (reference sequence). This CDR3 comprises 13 residues. J was trimmed by 2 bases and V by 10 bases; bases with no gene match: 6.

This clonotype was detected a few times. The chain couples TRBV11-2 to TRBJ2-5; D possibly corresponds to TRBD1 (6 bases). The V gene's germline CDR1 is SGHAT and CDR2 FQNNGV. V lost 2 bases and J lost 5, with 12 bases in between. The CDR3 extends over 14 amino acids. The CDR3 DNA sequence: TGTGCCAGCAGCTTAAGGCAGGGGACGGAGACCCAGTACTTC. This gives the protein CASSLRQGTETQYF.

This clonotype was picked up a small number of times. CDR3 region: CAISERGGSGDTQYF. CDR3 coding DNA: TGTGCCATCAGTGAGAGGGGTGGGTCCGGGGATACGCAGTATTTT. V gene TRBV10-3 combines with J gene TRBJ2-3; a weak D match, TRBD1 (5 bases). The germline V gene has CDR1 ENHRY and CDR2 SYGVKD. Trimming removed 2 bases at V and 6 bases at J, with 15 bases between. This CDR3 region has 15 residues.

As for this clonotype: A single base separates this from a much larger clone, so it may be a read error. The V and J genes are TRBV7-2 and TRBJ1-2; TRBD1 matches 7 bases. The CDR3 consists of 18 residues. Germline assignment: CDR1 SGHTA and CDR2 FQGNSA. Trimming cost V 2 bases and J 4 bases; bases outside gene matches: 16. CDR3 nucleotides: TGTGCCAGCAGCTTATCCTTTGACAGGGTAGTTTGGCCCTATGGCTACACCTTC. Translating it yields CASSLSFDRVVWPYGYTF.

The sample holds a few counts of this clonotype. This chain uses TRBV20-1 with TRBJ2-7, with D possibly being TRBD1 or TRBD2 (5 bases each). This CDR3 has 15 amino acids. Germline V CDR1 and CDR2: DFQATT, SNEGSKA (reference sequence). Trimming left V 0 bases short and J 4 bases short, with 16 bases between. DNA for the CDR3: TGCAGTGCTAGAGACAGGGACGGACTCTTTTACGAGCAGTACTTC. Translating it yields CSARDRDGLFYEQYF.

This clonotype has a handful of counts. The chain carries TRBV9 and TRBJ1-1; D unclear. Germline CDR1 SGDLS, CDR2 YYNGEE. V lost 2 bases and J lost 4, with 12 bases in between. This CDR3 is 14 amino acids long. CDR3 amino acids: CASSVGAGPTEAFF. The CDR3 DNA is TGTGCCAGCAGCGTGGGCGCAGGCCCCACTGAAGCTTTCTTT.